The rows below give T cell receptor beta chains drawn from one sample of a study of T cell responses to AZD1222 COVID-19 vaccine. The method was immunoSEQ multiplex PCR; TCRdb's version includes in-frame clones alone and lacks a portion of them. The table lists 60,000 to 85,000 clones, 85% of them singletons, with about a fifth in the top ten. Here the sequenced sample was peripheral blood, taken on day 0 of AZD1222 vaccination. Source of these receptors: an adult in good health. CDR3s include the opening cysteine and the closing phenylalanine or tryptophan. The order of the fields is D gene, V gene, clone size, J gene, CDR3 DNA, CDR3 protein. The D gene is left open where the match is weak. A clone size is listed for some rows: how often the clone was seen (once, few, many), or a class if it is expanded.

-	TRBV19	once	TRBJ2-5	TGTGCCAGTAGCCCGGGTCAGGGTGACGGGGAGACCCAGTACTTC	CASSPGQGDGETQYF
-	TRBV6-5	few	TRBJ1-2	TGTGCCAGCAGATCGGGACACTCCTGGTATGGCTACACCTTC	CASRSGHSWYGYTF
-	TRBV5-5	-	TRBJ2-7	TGTGCCAGCAGCTTGCGTCGGGGGGCTACCCACGAGCAGTACTTC	CASSLRRGATHEQYF
-	TRBV19	few	TRBJ2-2	TGTGCCAGCACGGGACAATCCGGGGAGCTGTTTTTT	CASTGQSGELFF
-	TRBV5-1	-	TRBJ2-7	TGCGCCAGCAGCGACCGGGACACAACCTACGAGCAGTACTTC	CASSDRDTTYEQYF
-	TRBV19	-	TRBJ2-3	TGTGCCAGTAGTATAGAGGGGGCGCTAAGCACAGATACGCAGTATTTT	CASSIEGALSTDTQYF
TRBD1	TRBV19	-	TRBJ1-6	TGTGCCAGTATGAGGACAGGGGGAATATCACCCCTCCACTTT	CASMRTGGISPLHF
-	TRBV7-3	-	TRBJ1-1	TGTGCCAGCAGCTTGGGTCGGGGGTTGGACACTGAAGCTTTCTTT	CASSLGRGLDTEAFF
-	TRBV19	few	TRBJ1-3	TGTGCCAGTAGTATATCTACAGCCTCTGGAAACACCATATATTTT	CASSISTASGNTIYF
-	TRBV7-2	-	TRBJ2-5	TGTGCCAGTCTACGAGGACTGGAAGAGACCCAGTACTTC	CASLRGLEETQYF
-	TRBV7-3	-	TRBJ2-2	TGTGCCAGCAGCTTAGGAGCAGGGGCCGGGGAGCTGTTTTTT	CASSLGAGAGELFF
TRBD1	TRBV19	-	TRBJ1-1	TGTGCCAGCGCGGGCTACAGGGGGCGTCCAATGAACACTGAAGCTTTCTTT	CASAGYRGRPMNTEAFF
-	TRBV20-1	-	TRBJ1-2	TGCAGTGCTAGAGGGGGGGGCTACACCTTC	CSARGGGYTF
-	TRBV25-1	-	TRBJ2-5	TGTGCCAGCCCGCGAAATCAAGAGACCCAGTACTTC	CASPRNQETQYF
-	TRBV5-5	once	TRBJ1-1	TGTGCCAGCAGCTTCGAACCGGCGAACACTGAAGCTTTCTTT	CASSFEPANTEAFF
-	TRBV9	once	TRBJ1-5	TGTGCCAGCCAACAGGGCCTTTATCAGCCCCAGCATTTT	CASQQGLYQPQHF
-	TRBV6-5	-	TRBJ2-7	TGTGCCAGCAGTTCCGGACAGGGCGGGGGCGAGCAGTACTTC	CASSSGQGGGEQYF
TRBD2	TRBV18	-	TRBJ2-3	TGTGCCAGTGGCCTGGGGACTAGCGGGATGGATACGCAGTATTTT	CASGLGTSGMDTQYF
TRBD1	TRBV28	few	TRBJ1-3	TGTGCCAGCACCCCAGGGGGGTCTGGAAACACCATATATTTT	CASTPGGSGNTIYF
TRBD2	TRBV30	-	TRBJ2-2	TGTGCCTTTGGGGCGGGAGCAGTCGGGGAGCTGTTTTTT	CAFGAGAVGELFF
-	TRBV6-5	-	TRBJ2-1	TGTGCCAGTCGGAGGGGGCGGGAGGACTACAATGAGCAGTTCTTC	CASRRGREDYNEQFF
-	TRBV4-1	-	TRBJ1-6	TGCGCCAGCAGCCGGGGGGATTTCTATAATTCACCCCTCCACTTT	CASSRGDFYNSPLHF
-	TRBV5-1	-	TRBJ2-1	TGCGCCAGCAGCTCCTCCGGGACTCTCCCCCCAAATGAGCAGTTCTTC	CASSSSGTLPPNEQFF